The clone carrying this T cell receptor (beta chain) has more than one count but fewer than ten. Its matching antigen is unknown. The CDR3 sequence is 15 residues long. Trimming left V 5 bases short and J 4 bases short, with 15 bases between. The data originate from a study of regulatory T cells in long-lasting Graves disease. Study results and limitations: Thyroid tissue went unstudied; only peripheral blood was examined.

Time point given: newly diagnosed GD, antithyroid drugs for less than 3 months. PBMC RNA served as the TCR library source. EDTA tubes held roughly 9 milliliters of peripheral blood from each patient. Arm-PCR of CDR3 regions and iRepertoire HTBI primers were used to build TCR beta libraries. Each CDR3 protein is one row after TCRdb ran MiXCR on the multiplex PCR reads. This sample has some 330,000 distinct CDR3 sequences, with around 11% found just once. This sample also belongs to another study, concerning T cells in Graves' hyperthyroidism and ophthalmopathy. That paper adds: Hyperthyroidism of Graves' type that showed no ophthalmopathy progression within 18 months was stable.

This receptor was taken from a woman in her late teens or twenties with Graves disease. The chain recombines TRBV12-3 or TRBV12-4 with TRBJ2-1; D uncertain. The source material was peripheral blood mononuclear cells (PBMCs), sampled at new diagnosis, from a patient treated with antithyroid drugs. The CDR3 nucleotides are TGTGCCAGCAGTCCCGGTGTAATTGGATACAATGAGCAGTTCTTC. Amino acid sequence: CASSPGVIGYNEQFF.